The 4 T cell receptor beta chains below were found in one sample sequenced in a study of blood T cell repertoires in COVID-19. Sequencing was performed with immunoSEQ multiplex PCR; in TCRdb, only in-frame clones are kept and a portion is missing. The sample lists over 45,000 clones; roughly 90% were seen once. What was sequenced was peripheral blood. Every receptor here comes from a woman aged 55-70 years with active COVID-19.

The V gene is TRBV23-1, the J gene TRBJ2-3; 9 nucleotides agree with TRBD2. TRBV23-1 is filed as an ORF, its function uncertain. The CDR3 is 17 amino acids. V lost 0 bases to trimming and J lost 4 bases; unmatched junction nucleotides: 8. CDR3: CASSQSASGGSPDTQYF. The CDR3 DNA follows: TGCGCCAGCAGTCAATCCGCCAGCGGGGGGTCCCCAGATACGCAGTATTTT.

The chain recombines TRBV9 with TRBJ2-5, with D perhaps TRBD2 (6 bases). Germline V CDR1 and CDR2: SGDLS, YYNGEE. The CDR3 loop spans 13 amino acids. Trimming pared 2 bases from V and 1 base from J, leaving 6 bases between. The CDR3 loop is CASSVGLQETQYF. The CDR3 nucleotides read TGTGCCAGCAGCGTGGGACTCCAAGAGACCCAGTACTTC.

The chain carries TRBV4-1 and TRBJ2-2; 11 bases align to TRBD2. This CDR3 spans 17 amino acids. The ends lost 3 bases at V and 7 bases at J; junction bases unmatched: 10. From germline, CDR1 is MGHRA and CDR2 YSYEKL. CDR3 loop: CASSQAATSGESGELFF. CDR3 nucleotide sequence: TGCGCCAGCAGCCAGGCTGCGACTAGCGGGGAGAGCGGGGAGCTGTTTTTT.

V gene TRBV18 combines with J gene TRBJ2-3; 12 positions agree with TRBD2. The CDR3 is made up of 18 amino acids. Looked up from germline, CDR1 is KGHSH and CDR2 is LQKENI. Trimming took 2 bases from V and 4 from J; bases not matched to a gene: 10. CDR3 sequence: CASSPKGRLAGVPDTQYF. CDR3 bases: TGTGCCAGCTCACCAAAAGGTCGACTAGCGGGGGTCCCAGATACGCAGTATTTT.